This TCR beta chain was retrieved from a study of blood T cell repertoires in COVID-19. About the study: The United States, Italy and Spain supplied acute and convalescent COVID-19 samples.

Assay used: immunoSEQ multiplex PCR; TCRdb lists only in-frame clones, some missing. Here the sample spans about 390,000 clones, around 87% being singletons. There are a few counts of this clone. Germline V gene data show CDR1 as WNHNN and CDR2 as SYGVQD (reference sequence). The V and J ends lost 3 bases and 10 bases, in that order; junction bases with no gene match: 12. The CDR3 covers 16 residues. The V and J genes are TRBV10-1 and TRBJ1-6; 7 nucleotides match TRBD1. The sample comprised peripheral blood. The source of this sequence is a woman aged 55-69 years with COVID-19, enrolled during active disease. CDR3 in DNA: TGCGCCAGCAGTGACGTTAAGGGACAGTCTATCTCACCCCTCCACTTT. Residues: CASSDVKGQSISPLHF.